The sequence of this T cell receptor beta chain was determined in a study of CD8 T cells in Susac syndrome. RNA totalling roughly 0.5 to 1 ug underwent reverse transcription with random hexamers. TCRdb reprocessed the immunoSEQ multiplex PCR reads via MiXCR and lists one record per CDR3 protein. The sample shows roughly 200,000 distinct CDR3 sequences, approximately 94% of them seen only once. As concerns this clonotype: Its antigen is undetermined.

While CD8+ and CD4+ T cells were isolated negatively, TEMRA cells were enriched by FACS. Study results and caveats: The number of individuals included in the study's TCR sequencing and HLA analysis was acknowledged as relatively small.

Material: CD4+ T cells from PBMCs. The sequence came from a human donor in good health.

Written as DNA, the CDR3 is TGTGCCTGTCCTTCCGGGGGAGAGACCCAGTACTTC. This codes for CACPSGGETQYF. The chain couples TRBV30 to TRBJ2-5; possibly TRBD2 for D (6 bases). V shed 6 bases and J shed 4 bases, with 12 bases lying between them. The germline gives CDR1 GTSNPN, CDR2 SVGIG (reference sequence). This CDR3 contains 12 residues.